This TCR beta chain appears in the sequencing data of a study of preoperative IRX-2 immunotherapy in early breast cancer. Some clones are missing from TCRdb's copy, which holds only in-frame ones; the method was immunoSEQ multiplex PCR. The sample contains 6,000 or so clones, around 75% of which appear only once. The treatment was: preoperative locoregional IRX-2 cytokine immunotherapy. Preoperative locoregional IRX-2 cytokine immunotherapy was tested in the phase Ib source study. This clone was recorded only once. With 5 bases removed from V and 4 bases from J, the gap between germline ends came to 21 bases. The CDR3 consists of 17 residues.

The sample consisted of tumor tissue, taken before IRX-2 immunotherapy. This receptor was obtained from a human donor with breast cancer. The chain joins TRBV7-1 to TRBJ1-5, with D possibly TRBD1 on 5 matching bases. TRBV7-1 belongs to the ORF category, with a function that is uncertain. This CDR3 is CASSQSSGVGWNQPQHF. The CDR3 bases are TGTGCCAGCAGCCAATCCTCGGGGGTAGGTTGGAATCAGCCCCAGCATTTT.